The 16 T cell receptor beta chains in this list originate from one sample, sequenced in a study of identical twins. A single record per CDR3 protein comes from TCRdb applying MiXCR to the 5' RACE reads. The repertoire includes fewer than 650,000 distinct CDR3 sequences, approximately 10% of them detected once, and around 3% sits in the top ten. This sample also belongs to another study, concerning yellow fever vaccine responses in identical twins.

Material for sequencing was PBMCs. Source of these receptors: a woman aged 18-30 years in good health.

The gene calls are TRBV2 and TRBJ2-4; unclear D gene. CDR3 length: 15 residues. Looked up from germline, CDR1 is SNHLY and CDR2 is FYNNEI. V lost 2 bases to trimming and J lost 0 bases, with 8 bases between them. The CDR3 nucleotides read TGTGCCAGCAGTGAAACAGACATAGCCAAAAACATTCAGTACTTC. This encodes CASSETDIAKNIQYF.

J is TRBJ2-7 and V is TRBV19; D gene unclear. The CDR3 is 14 amino acids. Trimming stripped 5 bases from V and 3 bases from J, with 14 bases between. Germline V gene data show CDR1 as LNHDA and CDR2 as SQIVND (reference sequence). The CDR3 DNA reads TGTGCCAGTAGTCCGGCATACCCCGACTACGAGCAGTACTTC. It specifies CASSPAYPDYEQYF.

This clonotype was seen more than once but under ten times. The V and J genes are TRBV4-1 and TRBJ2-7; D might be TRBD1 or TRBD2, each matching 5 bases. This CDR3 is built from 16 residues. The V end was cut by 4 bases, the J end by 2 bases, with 18 bases between. The germline V gene encodes CDR1 MGHRA and CDR2 YSYEKL. In nucleotides, the CDR3 is TGCGCCAGCAGCCCTTCCCCGGGGCTAAGTGCCTACGAGCAGTACTTC. Translating gives CASSPSPGLSAYEQYF.

This chain connects TRBV30 to TRBJ2-2; D not resolved. CDR1 is GTSNPN and CDR2 is SVGIG in the germline V gene (reference sequence). Trimming stripped 2 bases from V and 4 bases from J, with 8 bases between. The CDR3 contains 13 residues. The CDR3 bases are TGTGCCTGGAGTTCGACCCCCACCGGGGAGCTGTTTTTT. Translated: CAWSSTPTGELFF.

This clonotype showed up just a few times. V is TRBV12-3 or TRBV12-4 and J is TRBJ2-1; maybe TRBD2 (5 bases). The CDR3 runs 15 residues. V was trimmed by 6 bases and J by 4 bases, leaving 16 bases between them. Here the CDR3 reads CASRRATPQYNEQFF. CDR3 coding DNA: TGTGCCAGCAGGAGGGCTACTCCGCAATACAATGAGCAGTTCTTC.

The V gene is TRBV5-1, the J gene TRBJ2-1; D may match TRBD1 or TRBD2 (6 bases each). V was pared by 4 bases and J by 4 bases, with 15 bases between. CDR1 and CDR2 (germline): SGHRS, YFSETQ. The CDR3 runs 15 residues. This CDR3 is CASSMRGESYNEQFF. The CDR3 DNA sequence: TGCGCCAGCAGCATGAGGGGGGAATCGTACAATGAGCAGTTCTTC. The entire variable domain, with the rest obtained from reference TRBV5-1 and TRBJ2-1, is as follows: KAGVTQTPRYLIKTRGQQVTLSCSPISGHRSVSWYQQTPGQGLQFLFEYFSETQRNKGNFPGRFSGRQFSNSRSEMNVSTLELGDSALYLCASSMRGESYNEQFFGPGTRLTVL.

The chain is built from TRBV7-2 and TRBJ1-1; no clear D. The V end lost 5 bases, the J end lost 1 base, and 8 bases lay between the germline ends. Germline V gives CDR1 SGHTA, CDR2 FQGNSA. The CDR3 loop spans 13 amino acids. The CDR3 DNA reads TGTGCCAGCAGCCACCGGAGGAACACTGAAGCTTTCTTT. Translation: CASSHRRNTEAFF.

This chain uses TRBV4-2 with TRBJ2-5; 8 bases agree with TRBD2. This CDR3 is built from 16 residues. Germline CDR1 reads LGHNA; CDR2 reads YNFKEQ. The trim removed 0 bases at V and 4 bases at J, leaving 7 bases unmatched. The CDR3 bases are TGTGCCAGCAGCCAAGATGGGCGGGAGGAGGCAGAGACCCAGTACTTC. As protein: CASSQDGREEAETQYF.

This clonotype was seen at least ten times. The chain carries TRBV7-9 and TRBJ2-7; D possibly matches TRBD1 or TRBD2 (5 bases each). V lost 0 bases to trimming and J lost 3 bases, with 18 bases between them. The CDR3 has 17 residues. Germline V lookup: CDR1 SEHNR, CDR2 FQNEAQ (reference sequence). The CDR3 sequence: CASSLAQGPPFYYEQYF. The CDR3 bases are TGTGCCAGCAGCTTAGCGCAGGGACCACCTTTCTACTACGAGCAGTACTTC.

This clonotype was observed at least ten times. The rearrangement links TRBV19 to TRBJ1-5; no firm D call. The CDR3 sequence is 17 residues long. V was pared by 0 bases and J by 4 bases, with 16 bases between. Germline values: CDR1 LNHDA, CDR2 SQIVND (reference sequence). Written as DNA, the CDR3 is TGTGCCAGTAGTATAGATAATTTCCAGGTTGAAAATCAGCCCCAGCATTTT. It is translated as CASSIDNFQVENQPQHF.

This clonotype has ten or more counts. V usage is TRBV6-2 or TRBV6-3 and J usage is TRBJ2-1; 9 bases agree with TRBD2. The germline gives CDR1 MNHEY, CDR2 SVGEGT. V gave up 4 bases and J gave up 4 bases; unmatched junction bases: 5. The CDR3 is 15 amino acids. CDR3 amino acids: CASSSGTSLYNEQFF. DNA of the CDR3: TGTGCCAGCAGTTCCGGGACTAGCCTTTACAATGAGCAGTTCTTC.

This clonotype was seen repeatedly, ten times or more. The rearrangement uses TRBV6-1 and TRBJ1-1; D call uncertain. Trimming shortened V by 4 bases and J by 7 bases, and 19 bases separated the two germline ends. In germline, CDR1 is MNHNS, CDR2 SASEGT. This CDR3 is built from 15 residues. The CDR3 is CASSGQKVPHYEAFF. In nucleotides, the CDR3 is TGTGCCAGCAGTGGTCAAAAGGTTCCCCACTATGAAGCTTTCTTT.

A few counts support this clonotype. The V gene is TRBV20-1, the J gene TRBJ2-2; D remains ambiguous. Per the germline V gene, CDR1 is DFQATT and CDR2 is SNEGSKA (reference sequence). This CDR3 region has 13 residues. Trimming stripped 4 bases from V and 2 bases from J, with 8 bases between. In nucleotides, the CDR3 is TGCAGTGCTATCGAGAAAAACACCGGGGAGCTGTTTTTT. It is translated as CSAIEKNTGELFF.

As concerns this clonotype: A much larger clone is a single base away; this may be a read error. The chain employs TRBV12-3 or TRBV12-4 and TRBJ2-1; 7 bases match TRBD2. CDR3 length: 16 residues. With 5 bases clipped from V and 0 bases from J, the junction kept 7 bases outside the gene matches. CDR3 nucleotide sequence: TGTGCCAGCAGTACGCTACGGGAGGCCTCCTACAATGAGCAGTTCTTC. It encodes CASSTLREASYNEQFF.

In this sample, this clonotype turned up a few times. CDR3 protein: CASTNRADSYNEQFF. In nucleotides, the CDR3 is TGTGCCAGCACGAATAGAGCGGACTCCTACAATGAGCAGTTCTTC. The chain has TRBV27 and TRBJ2-1, with a possible D match to TRBD2 (5 bases). Germline CDR1 reads MNHEY; CDR2 reads SMNVEV (reference sequence). Trimming left V 7 bases short and J 0 bases short, with 13 bases between. This CDR3 is 15 amino acids long.

This clonotype has more than one count but fewer than ten. This chain connects TRBV11-3 to TRBJ2-2; 8 bases agree with TRBD1. Germline CDR1 is SGHNT and CDR2 is YENEEA. Trimming took 3 bases from V and 4 from J; bases not matched to a gene: 4. The CDR3 runs 15 residues. The CDR3 DNA follows: TGTGCCAGCAGCTTCGACAGGGGCCCCACCGGGGAGCTGTTTTTT. Its protein is CASSFDRGPTGELFF.